This TCR beta chain stems from a study of brain metastases from non-small cell lung cancer. Notes on the study in general: Brain metastases shared most TCR repertoire with primaries, with sparse T cells.

Concerning this clone: Antigen: not known.

Profiled with immunoSEQ multiplex PCR; TCRdb holds only in-frame clones, not every one. The table includes several thousand clones, 85% detected once. Germline values: CDR1 LGHDT, CDR2 YNNKEL (reference sequence). This CDR3 has 15 amino acids. The V end lost 2 bases, the J end lost 6 bases, and 14 bases lay between the germline ends. The material sequenced was primary lung tumor tissue. The clonotype comes from a donor at least 40 years old with non-small cell lung cancer. This chain links TRBV3-1 (or the pseudogene TRBV3-2) with TRBJ1-5; D remains unclear. This CDR3 is CASSQNLAGSQPQHF. As DNA, the CDR3 is TGTGCCAGCAGCCAAAATCTAGCGGGCTCTCAGCCCCAGCATTTT.